The sequence of this TCR beta chain was determined in a study of regulatory T cells in long-lasting Graves disease. Arm-PCR of CDR3 regions and iRepertoire HTBI primers were the basis on which TCR beta libraries were built. Each CDR3 protein gets one entry after TCRdb re-called the multiplex PCR reads with MiXCR. The sample yields hundreds of thousands of distinct CDR3 sequences, roughly 15% seen once. The length of the CDR3 is 14 residues. V was shortened by 6 bases and J by 4 bases, with 15 bases between the two germline ends. Regarding the study as a whole: Newly diagnosed patients shared more than 750 public clonotypes; persistent patients shared approximately 2,900.

Time point here: newly diagnosed GD, antithyroid drugs for less than 3 months. PBMC-extracted RNA yielded the TCR library. Under American Thyroid Association guidelines, Graves' disease was diagnosed. This clonotype was observed a handful of times. As yet, its antigen is unknown. These data are also associated with another study on T cells in Graves' hyperthyroidism and ophthalmopathy.

The chain combines TRBV12-3 or TRBV12-4 with TRBJ2-5; the D is unclear. The sample in question was peripheral blood mononuclear cells (PBMCs), obtained at new diagnosis, from a patient treated with antithyroid drugs. This TCR derives from a young woman with Graves disease. The CDR3 reads CASRVGIGRETQYF. The CDR3 DNA is TGTGCCAGCAGGGTGGGCATAGGCCGAGAGACCCAGTACTTC.